The source of this T cell receptor beta chain is a study of early T cells in non-severe SARS-CoV-2 infection. Study overall: Sequencing targeted bulk RNA from unsorted whole blood, leaving chains unpaired.

This CDR3 is built from 15 residues. Between the trimmed V and J ends, which lost 3 bases and 3 bases, there was a span of 12 bases. Per germline, CDR1 LNHDA and CDR2 SQIVND (reference sequence). Each cDNA molecule carried a unique molecular identifier. From the 5' RACE reads, TCRdb called clonotypes with MiXCR, one entry per CDR3 protein. The repertoire holds 65,000 to 75,000 distinct CDR3 sequences, with 11% as singletons. Broader study findings: VDJdb-based matching was biased toward anti-spike CD8 responses and missed private and CD4 specificities.

The sample holds many counts of this clonotype. Its target is not known. Source material: whole blood. The source is an adult who was a healthcare worker with PCR-confirmed SARS-CoV-2 infection or an uninfected control (not recorded which). The rearrangement joins TRBV19 to TRBJ1-5; D not resolved. The CDR3 DNA is TGTGCCAGTAGTATTGGGTGGTCGGACAATCAGCCCCAGCATTTT. Its translation is CASSIGWSDNQPQHF.